This TCR beta chain was obtained from a study of blood T cells in healthy people across ages. The study's findings and limits: Higher diversity and more naive CD4+ cells were features of long-lived donors, compared to aged donors. The authors considered diversity estimates from one million T cells to be underestimates. Any conclusive comparison of naive versus antigen-experienced cells was prevented by using unsorted PBMCs.

It was with a sample-barcoded 5' primer and a J-beta primer mix that a second PCR of about 7 to 12 cycles was run. Sequencing recovered at least 2.5 million CDR3-containing paired-end reads from each sample. TCRdb fed the 5' RACE reads into MiXCR, producing one record per CDR3 protein. The sample carries approximately 1.5 million distinct CDR3 sequences, approximately 43% recorded once. Notes on this clonotype: What it binds is not known.

Sequences were obtained from blood. This clonotype originated in a woman between 18 and 29 years old in good health.

The DNA of the CDR3 is TGCAGCGTTGGAAACCGCCTGGGCCCCTACGAGCAGTACTTC. Amino acids: CSVGNRLGPYEQYF. This chain connects TRBV29-1 to TRBJ2-4; D remains unclear. The end of the DNA aligns better with TRBJ2-7, so the J call may be wrong. The CDR3 runs 14 residues. The V gene's germline CDR1 is SQVTM and CDR2 ANQGSEA.